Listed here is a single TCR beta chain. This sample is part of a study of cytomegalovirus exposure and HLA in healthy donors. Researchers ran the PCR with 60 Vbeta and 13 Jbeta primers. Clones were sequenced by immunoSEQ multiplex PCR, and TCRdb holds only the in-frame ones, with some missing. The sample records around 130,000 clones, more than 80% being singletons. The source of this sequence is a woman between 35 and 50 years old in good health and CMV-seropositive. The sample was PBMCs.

CDR3 amino acids: CASSSRQGPLNEKLFF. The CDR3 nucleotides are TGTGCCAGCAGTTCTCGGCAGGGGCCACTTAATGAAAAACTGTTTTTT. The chain joins TRBV28 to TRBJ1-4; D possibly corresponds to TRBD1 (6 bases). Germline loops: CDR1 MDHEN, CDR2 SYDVKM. Between the trimmed V and J ends, which lost 4 bases and 4 bases, there was a span of 16 bases. There are 16 residues in the CDR3. Supplemented by reference TRBV28 and TRBJ1-4, the full variable domain reads DVKVTQSSRYLVKRTGEKVFLECVQDMDHENMFWYRQDPGLGLRLIYFSYDVKMKEKGDIPEGYSVSREKKERFSLILESASTNQTSMYLCASSSRQGPLNEKLFFGSGTQLSVL.